The source of this T cell receptor (beta chain) is a study of cytomegalovirus exposure and HLA in healthy donors. As concerns this clone: The antigen remains unidentified.

With 60 Vbeta and 13 Jbeta primers, the PCR was carried out. Profiled with immunoSEQ multiplex PCR; TCRdb holds only in-frame clones, not every one. Among 65,000 to 75,000 clones, 65% to 70% were seen once, and the ten largest hold approximately 2.2%. Each donor was healthy, and each was a bone marrow donor. The V end was cut by 5 bases, the J end by 4 bases, with 24 bases between. CDR1 and CDR2 from the germline V gene are SEHNR and FQNEAQ (reference sequence). This CDR3 contains 18 residues. Study results and limitations: Analysis performed later found 16,000 or so TCR beta sequences associated with HLA alleles at 0.05 false discovery rate. In a later analysis, TCR beta V- and J-gene trimming showed a link to a missense DCLRE1C variant. Relative to the approximately 700-donor mean, N-insertions were reportedly fewer in an Asian-associated ancestry cluster in a later analysis.

V usage is TRBV7-9 and J usage is TRBJ2-1, with D possibly matching TRBD2 (6 bases). The source of this sequence is a woman aged 25 to 39 in good health and CMV-seronegative. The specimen was PBMCs. Here the CDR3 reads CASSPRGSRDSVYNEQFF. DNA for the CDR3: TGTGCCAGCAGCCCCCGAGGCTCACGGGACTCAGTGTACAATGAGCAGTTCTTC.